The clone carrying this T cell receptor (beta chain) has just one count. Its antigen is not identified. The data originate from a study of cytomegalovirus exposure and HLA in healthy donors. Study information: Among approximately 400 genotyped donors, roughly 80% fell in the Caucasian-associated ancestry cluster.

The CDR3 covers 14 residues. In germline, CDR1 is ENHRY, CDR2 SYGVKD. Trimming pared 5 bases from V and 7 bases from J, leaving 15 bases between. Study-wide points: In a later analysis, most CMV-associated TCR beta chains appeared HLA-restricted. Later analysis suggested links between common viral pathogens and several top significant clusters. Certain sequence variants were highly shared and formed a cluster, and this cluster was likely a sequencing artifact.

Researchers ran the PCR with 60 Vbeta and 13 Jbeta primers. The protocol was immunoSEQ multiplex PCR, while the TCRdb copy is restricted to in-frame clones and leaves out a portion. The profile shows under 200,000 clones, 70% to 80% of them singletons. The clonotype originates from a woman between 50 and 59 years old in good health and CMV-seronegative. The J gene is TRBJ2-1, the V gene TRBV10-3; the D gene is possibly TRBD1 (5 bases). The sample comprised PBMCs. The DNA of the CDR3 is TGTGCCATCAGTAAGGGGCCCGAGCCAAATGAGCAGTTCTTC. Translated: CAISKGPEPNEQFF.